This T cell receptor (beta chain) was profiled in a study of cytomegalovirus exposure and HLA in healthy donors. About the study: Unique TCRs from HLA-typed donors, approximately 80 million of them, were held in an early data release.

A note on this clone: The antigen is not known.

The V and J ends lost 3 bases and 6 bases respectively, with 9 bases between them. Germline assignment: CDR1 LNHDA and CDR2 SQIVND (reference sequence). The CDR3 extends over 13 amino acids. Use of 60 Vbeta and 13 Jbeta primers characterized the PCR. Assay: immunoSEQ multiplex PCR; the TCRdb copy retains only in-frame clones and omits some. Here the sample spans about 89,000 clones, roughly 80% being singletons. Study conclusions and caveats: A later analysis linked a missense DCLRE1C variant to TCR beta V- and J-gene trimming. Later on, analysis showed that most CMV-associated TCR beta chains appeared to be HLA-restricted.

This clonotype originated in a man aged 30 to 45 in good health and CMV-seronegative. The specimen sequenced was PBMCs. The rearrangement links TRBV19 to TRBJ2-1, with D possibly TRBD2 on 5 matching bases. The CDR3 coding sequence is TGTGCCAGTAGTATTTTTGAGGGCAATGAGCAGTTCTTC. Translating gives CASSIFEGNEQFF.